The clone carrying this T cell receptor (beta chain) was counted once. Its antigen is as yet unknown. The data stem from a study of shared clonotypes between healthy human individuals. Findings and limits, study-wide: Sample collection involved blood only; tissue repertoires are likely different.

Naive CD8 cells comprised CD45RO-negative, CCR7-positively selected cells, excluding terminally differentiated effector memory CD45RA+ cells. The method was immunoSEQ multiplex PCR; TCRdb's version includes in-frame clones alone and lacks a portion of them. The sample has around 1.9 million clones, around 95% seen once. The source of this sequence is a man aged 18 to 29 in good health. Some clones in this sample may be carry-over from other donors' samples. Sequencing was carried out using naive CD8+ T cells from PBMCs.

The CDR3 loop is CASSRGQPGGTEAFF. The CDR3 nucleotides read TGCGCCAGCAGCCGAGGACAGCCTGGAGGCACTGAAGCTTTCTTT. The gene calls are TRBV4-1 and TRBJ1-1, with a weak D call TRBD1 (6 bases). The V gene lost 4 bases and the J gene lost 4 bases, with 16 bases spanning the gap. Germline V gene lookup returns CDR1 MGHRA and CDR2 YSYEKL. The length of the CDR3 is 15 residues.